The source of this TCR beta chain is a study of blood T cell repertoires in COVID-19 (dated by TCRdb to the early 2020s). About the study as a whole: Samples from collaborators originated in the United States, Italy and Spain and spanned both the acute and convalescent phases of COVID-19. The material from the prospective study consisted of cDNA or gDNA derived from T cells, B-cell-depleted T cells, or PBMCs. The dataset comprised deeply sampled blood TCRbeta repertoires from subjects exposed to, actively infected with, or recovered from COVID-19. The repertoires were released in a freely available public database meant as a resource for research on the immune response to SARS-CoV-2. The samples were drawn from the first 160 participants of the ongoing ImmuneRACE study and from 950 to 1,500 subjects provided by 6 global collaborators. Sample metadata almost always included a de-identified subject ID, COVID-19 status, age in years and sex. Where available, HLA class I and class II types were taken from metadata supplied by the sample provider and were not determined by assay-based typing.

In regard to this clone: The clone's antigen remains unknown. Per-base qualities were not stored, and no clone one base away is much larger.

At the junction V is shortened by 3 bases and J by 4 bases, with 10 bases in between. Counted from cysteine to phenylalanine, this CDR3 has 13 amino acids. The DNA shown is the 39-base CDR3, in frame from base 1. From the germline V gene (reference sequence), CDR1 is DFQATT and CDR2 is SNEGSKA. Whole blood was collected in K2EDTA tubes by collaborating institutions according to the institutions' own protocols. For TCRbeta analysis, collaborators shipped samples in one of three forms: frozen whole blood, isolated PBMCs, or DNA extracted from either of those sample types. Summary of the overall study and its limitations: The quantity of clinical and demographic metadata differed by source and by participant and was supplied without curation.

TCRbeta CDR3 regions were amplified from genomic DNA by means of the immunoSEQ Assay, a bias-controlled multiplex PCR. The source study handled its data this way. The number of nucleated cells in each sample was estimated from the amplification of reference gene primers within the assay. Sequence reads were collapsed and filtered to measure the absolute abundance of every unique TCRbeta CDR3 rearrangement. Productive Simpson clonality was computed per sample as the square root of Simpson's diversity index over productive rearrangements. TCRdb obtained this table from immuneACCESS and retained in-frame rearrangements with V and J assigned. These tables miss some clones; where compared with another copy, unresolved V genes account for less than half of the shortfall, and the remainder is unexplained. That table is the source of V, J and clone size, and D and trimming were worked out from the DNA. The sample includes approximately 25,000 clones, with 90% to 95% observed a single time. Approximately 30% of the sample comes from the top ten.

The sequence was obtained from a man between 65 and 85 years old with active COVID-19. The sample consisted of peripheral blood. Recombination joined TRBV20-1 with TRBJ1-5; the best D guess is TRBD1, with 5 bases matching. The DNA reads TGCAGTGCTAGTCAGGGCCGGAATCAGCCCCAGCATTTT. Its protein is CSASQGRNQPQHF.